Listed below are T cell receptor beta chains from one sample, sequenced in a study of T-cell reconstitution after alpha-beta-depleted transplantation in children. MiXCR was run by TCRdb on the PCR reads, yielding one entry per CDR3 protein. The sample contains 900,000 or so distinct CDR3 sequences, roughly 16% of which appear only once. The sample in question was PBMCs, mostly from graft donor cells, obtained 360 days after TCRalphabeta/CD19-depleted stem cell transplant. All receptors come from a male patient under 18 who had a stem cell transplant for acute lymphoblastic leukemia, so the T cells may come from the graft donor. Both conserved end residues are part of each CDR3. A D gene is named only where the DNA matches it firmly. For some rows the clone size is stated as once, few or many, or as a class when expanded; others skip it.

TRBJ1-3	.	TRBV7-3	.	CASSPTGYPGNTIYF	TGTGCCAGCAGCCCCACGGGGTACCCTGGAAACACCATATATTTT
TRBJ1-5	.	TRBV5-1	.	CASSYRGLDQPQHF	TGCGCCAGCAGCTATAGGGGTCTGGATCAGCCCCAGCATTTT
TRBJ1-1	.	TRBV4-1	few	CASRGKGMNTEAFF	TGCGCCAGCAGAGGAAAGGGGATGAACACTGAAGCTTTCTTT
TRBJ2-1	TRBD2	TRBV6-2/TRBV6-3	.	CASSSTSGPIISSYNEQFF	TGTGCCAGCAGTTCGACTAGCGGGCCCATTATCAGCTCCTACAATGAGCAGTTCTTC
TRBJ2-7	.	TRBV5-6	.	CASSSSGGEQYF	TGTGCCAGCAGCTCCTCTGGGGGCGAGCAGTACTTC
TRBJ2-3	.	TRBV7-8	few	CASSLGVITDTQYF	TGTGCCAGCAGCTTAGGGGTCATCACAGATACGCAGTATTTT
TRBJ2-1	.	TRBV5-1	few	CASSLAGTVGQFF	TGCGCCAGCAGCTTGGCCGGGACTGTGGGGCAGTTCTTC
TRBJ2-1	.	TRBV24-1	many	CATSVGGNNEQFF	TGTGCCACCAGTGTCGGAGGGAACAATGAGCAGTTCTTC
TRBJ2-3	TRBD1	TRBV20-1	many	CSATIGTGFPHTDTQYF	TGCAGTGCTACCATCGGGACAGGATTCCCGCACACAGATACGCAGTATTTT
TRBJ1-4	.	TRBV19	.	CASKRGGTGEKLFF	TGTGCCAGTAAGAGGGGTGGAACTGGTGAAAAACTGTTTTTT
TRBJ1-1	.	TRBV19	few	CASSIVTWGLLNTEAFF	TGTGCCAGTAGTATCGTCACTTGGGGGTTATTGAACACTGAAGCTTTCTTT
TRBJ2-7	.	TRBV9	few	CASSVEQGGNYEQYF	TGTGCCAGCAGCGTAGAACAGGGTGGGAACTACGAGCAGTACTTC
TRBJ2-1	.	TRBV20-1	few	CSASGGGRPYNEQFF	TGCAGTGCGAGCGGAGGAGGGAGACCCTACAATGAGCAGTTCTTC
TRBJ2-7	.	TRBV29-1	few	CSVEQGAAYEQYF	TGCAGCGTTGAACAGGGCGCCGCCTACGAGCAGTACTTC
TRBJ2-4	.	TRBV2	.	CASKMERAAKNIQYF	TGTGCCAGCAAAATGGAACGGGCGGCCAAAAACATTCAGTACTTC
TRBJ2-7	.	TRBV4-1	.	CASSQLPSLRGYEQYF	TGCGCCAGCAGCCAATTACCAAGCCTGAGGGGCTACGAGCAGTACTTC
TRBJ2-7	TRBD2	TRBV4-1	.	CASSQGGLGSYEQYF	TGCGCCAGCAGCCAGGGCGGACTAGGTTCCTACGAGCAGTACTTC
TRBJ2-1	TRBD1	TRBV7-7	.	CASSSSGTGEYEQFF	TGTGCCAGCAGCTCGTCCGGGACAGGGGAATATGAGCAGTTCTTC
TRBJ1-2	TRBD1	TRBV12-3/TRBV12-4	few	CASSLYGRGWDNYGYTF	TGTGCCAGCAGTTTATACGGCAGGGGGTGGGATAACTATGGCTACACCTTC
TRBJ2-7	.	TRBV6-4	.	CASSATTVNEQYF	TGTGCCAGCAGCGCAACCACAGTCAACGAGCAGTACTTC
TRBJ2-2	TRBD1	TRBV29-1	.	CSVGTGLTGELFF	TGCAGCGTTGGGACAGGGTTAACCGGGGAGCTGTTTTTT
TRBJ1-3	.	TRBV18	.	CASSPSPSRSGNTIYF	TGTGCCAGCTCACCATCTCCCAGCCGCTCTGGAAACACCATATATTTT
TRBJ2-7	TRBD2	TRBV7-9	few	CASSYRLAEFKPYEQYF	TGTGCCAGCAGCTACCGACTAGCGGAGTTCAAACCTTACGAGCAGTACTTC
TRBJ2-5	.	TRBV2	.	CASRDGGDRDVYPETQYF	TGTGCCAGCAGGGACGGCGGGGATCGAGACGTATATCCAGAGACCCAGTACTTC
TRBJ2-7	.	TRBV4-2	.	CASSQSTGPALVDEQYF	TGTGCCAGCAGCCAGTCGACGGGCCCCGCATTGGTTGACGAGCAGTACTTC